Shown below are 11 T cell receptor beta chains from a single sample sequenced in a study of CD8 T cells in ankylosing spondylitis (dated by TCRdb to the late 2010s). General findings and caveats noted by the study authors: Blood from ankylosing spondylitis patients appeared to be characterized by a TCR beta motif made up of several highly homologous amino acid variants.

The antigens these receptors bind are not known. Receptor amplification or capture employed 5' RACE. The sequencer was an Illumina HiSeq 2500. TCRdb passed the public sequencing reads through fastp at Q25 and MiXCR, retaining productive beta sequences. One record per CDR3 amino acid sequence lists the most common genes and DNA. This sample is represented by roughly 490,000 distinct CDR3 sequences; about 5.2% of them were singletons. The ten largest clonotypes hold roughly 3.3% of the sample. Material: blood, either unsorted or a sorted T cell fraction (not recorded which). These receptors were taken from a male donor with ankylosing spondylitis.

This clonotype was detected many times. The chain is built from TRBV5-5 and TRBJ2-5; tentatively, D is TRBD1 (6 bases). Looked up from germline, CDR1 is SGHKS and CDR2 is YYEKEE (reference sequence). The CDR3 runs 14 residues. With 6 bases removed from V and 2 bases from J, the gap between germline ends came to 14 bases. Written as DNA, the CDR3 is TGTGCCAGCACCCCGGGACACCGGCAAGAGACCCAGTACTTC. This sequence encodes CASTPGHRQETQYF.

This clonotype has ten or more counts. The chain recombines TRBV12-3 or TRBV12-4 with TRBJ2-1; 10 positions agree with TRBD2. The V and J ends lost 4 bases and 10 bases, in that order; junction bases with no gene match: 4. CDR3 length: 13 residues. The CDR3 nucleotides read TGTGCCAGCAGTTCCACGACTAGCGGGGAGCAGTTCTTC. Residues: CASSSTTSGEQFF.

This clonotype showed up many times. The chain has TRBV20-1 and TRBJ2-7; possible D gene TRBD1, 6 bases. Germline V gene sequence: CDR1 DFQATT, CDR2 SNEGSKA (reference sequence). V dropped 3 bases and J dropped 7 bases, with 13 bases sitting between them. There are 12 residues in the CDR3. The CDR3 spells CSASNRAREQYF. The DNA of the CDR3 is TGCAGTGCTAGTAACAGGGCGAGGGAGCAGTACTTC.

This clonotype was counted ten times or more. This rearrangement joins TRBV12-3 or TRBV12-4 to TRBJ2-2; 8 positions agree with TRBD1. The CDR3 runs to 12 residues. V shed 8 bases and J 6 bases; nucleotides not matched to a gene: 2. The CDR3 loop is CASAQGAGELFF. In nucleotides, the CDR3 is TGTGCCAGCGCACAGGGGGCCGGGGAGCTGTTTTTT.

This chain links TRBV6-2 or TRBV6-3 with TRBJ2-1, with TRBD1 as a possible D gene (6 bases). The ends were cut back, 0 bases at V and 4 bases at J, with 13 bases in the middle. Germline V gene lookup returns CDR1 MNHEY and CDR2 SVGEGT. The CDR3 totals 16 residues. CDR3 sequence (DNA): TGTGCCAGCAGTTACTCATCTGGCAGGGGTTACAATGAGCAGTTCTTC. Translation: CASSYSSGRGYNEQFF.

This clonotype has more than one count but fewer than ten. The chain uses TRBV6-5 and TRBJ2-1, with 8 bases identical to TRBD2. Germline V CDR1 and CDR2: MNHEY, SVGAGI. There are 16 residues in the CDR3. V was clipped by 2 bases and J by 1 base; unmatched bases: 4. For the CDR3, the DNA is TGTGCCAGCAGTTACACGGCTAGCGGGTCCTACAATGAGCAGTTCTTC. Translation gives CASSYTASGSYNEQFF.

This clonotype has just a few counts. CDR3 in amino acids: CASKAEGRDSPLHF. CDR3 bases: TGTGCCAGCAAGGCAGAGGGTCGCGACTCACCCCTCCACTTT. The V call is TRBV2, the J call TRBJ1-6; D gene ambiguous. CDR3 length: 14 amino acids. With 7 bases removed from V and 10 bases from J, the gap between germline ends came to 17 bases. The germline gives CDR1 SNHLY, CDR2 FYNNEI.

The table lists this clonotype with a few counts. The rearrangement joins TRBV15 to TRBJ1-4; D is undetermined. The CDR3 sequence is 13 residues long. Germline values: CDR1 LNHNV, CDR2 YYDKDF (reference sequence). Trimming shortened V by 0 bases and J by 8 bases, and 7 bases separated the two germline ends. In nucleotides, the CDR3 is TGTGCCACCAGCAGAGAAGTCGGCGAAAAACTGTTTTTT. Translating gives CATSREVGEKLFF.

This chain connects TRBV7-2 to TRBJ2-5; D remains ambiguous. V was pared by 4 bases and J by 1 base, with 13 bases between. The CDR3 extends over 15 amino acids. CDR1 and CDR2 from the germline V gene are SGHTA and FQGNSA. The CDR3, as DNA: TGTGCCAGCAGCTACGGGTCCCTTCCCCAAGAGACCCAGTACTTC. Translating it yields CASSYGSLPQETQYF.

This clonotype was counted many times. V is TRBV7-2 and J is TRBJ2-7; D remains unclear. The CDR3 contains 15 residues. The germline V gene has CDR1 SGHTA and CDR2 FQGNSA. Trimming pared 5 bases from V and 1 base from J, leaving 15 bases between. The CDR3 sequence is CASSPAVGRSYEQYF. CDR3 nucleotide sequence: TGTGCCAGCAGCCCGGCGGTGGGAAGGTCCTACGAGCAGTACTTC.

The table lists this clonotype with many counts. The rearrangement links TRBV20-1 to TRBJ2-7; the D is unclear. CDR1 and CDR2 from the germline V gene are DFQATT and SNEGSKA (reference sequence). The CDR3 runs to 12 residues. The V gene lost 1 base and the J gene lost 4 bases, with 8 bases spanning the gap. The CDR3 protein is CSARVTVYEQYF. The CDR3 DNA sequence: TGCAGTGCTAGAGTTACAGTTTACGAGCAGTACTTC.